This is a list of T cell receptor beta chains from one sample in a study of cytomegalovirus exposure and HLA in healthy donors. The data were produced by immunoSEQ multiplex PCR, yet TCRdb's version contains in-frame clones alone and is incomplete. Of some 130,000 clones in the sample, around 63% are singletons; the top ten hold over 1.5%. The material sequenced was PBMCs. These TCRs come from a human donor in good health. The CDR3 runs from the conserved cysteine through the conserved F or W. Fields, in order: clone size, D gene, V gene, J gene, CDR3 length, CDR3 protein, CDR3 DNA. D genes are given only for firm matches. Where a row states a size, it is once, few, many or the class of an expanded clone; other rows omit it.

>-|TRBD1|TRBV7-6|TRBJ1-3|17
CASSLGGQGSSGNTIYF
TGTGCCAGCAGCTTAGGGGGACAGGGATCCTCTGGAAACACCATATATTTT
>-|TRBD1|TRBV4-1|TRBJ2-7|14
CASSQVRQGYEQYF
TGCGCCAGCAGCCAAGTTAGACAGGGCTACGAGCAGTACTTC
>once|TRBD2|TRBV5-4|TRBJ2-6|16
CASSIGGGVGANVLTF
TGTGCCAGCAGCATCGGGGGAGGGGTTGGGGCCAACGTCCTGACTTTC
>few|TRBD1|TRBV6-6|TRBJ2-7|14
CASSKARQGYEQYF
TGTGCCAGCAGTAAAGCGCGACAGGGCTACGAGCAGTACTTC
>few|TRBD1|TRBV25-1|TRBJ1-1|17
CASSEYIGQGGDTEAFF
TGTGCCAGCAGTGAATACATCGGACAGGGCGGCGACACTGAAGCTTTCTTT
>-|-|TRBV6-5|TRBJ2-7|16
CASSYTETAISYEQYF
TGTGCCAGCAGTTATACCGAGACAGCTATCTCCTACGAGCAGTACTTC
>-|-|TRBV19|TRBJ2-5|13
CASRPGGLVTQYF
TGTGCCAGTAGGCCCGGCGGGCTCGTAACCCAGTACTTC
>-|TRBD2|TRBV7-9|TRBJ2-3|17
CASSRTSGSLRTDTQYF
TGTGCCAGCAGCCGGACTAGCGGGAGTTTGAGGACAGATACGCAGTATTTT
>-|-|TRBV29-1|TRBJ2-5|12
CSVDEGGETQYF
TGCAGCGTTGACGAGGGAGGTGAGACCCAGTACTTC
>-|-|TRBV18|TRBJ2-3|15
CASSPNRGGTDTQYF
TGTGCCAGCTCACCAAATAGGGGCGGAACAGATACGCAGTATTTT
>-|-|TRBV29-1|TRBJ2-1|12
CSVNVSGDEQFF
TGCAGCGTTAATGTTAGTGGAGATGAGCAGTTCTTC
>-|TRBD2|TRBV14|TRBJ2-3|17
CASSPWTSGRSTDTQYF
TGTGCCAGCAGCCCCTGGACTAGCGGGCGAAGCACAGATACGCAGTATTTT
>-|TRBD2|TRBV7-3|TRBJ2-7|13
CASSPSGPNEQYF
TGTGCCAGCAGCCCTAGCGGGCCCAACGAGCAGTACTTC
>-|TRBD2|TRBV11-3|TRBJ2-1|16
CASSPRGGGRGSEQFF
TGTGCCAGCAGCCCACGGGGCGGCGGGAGGGGGAGTGAGCAGTTCTTC
>-|-|TRBV28|TRBJ2-5|12
CASHPRSGTQYF
TGTGCCAGCCACCCTCGATCCGGGACCCAGTACTTC
>-|TRBD2|TRBV11-2|TRBJ2-5|14
CASSLVGSGETQYF
TGTGCCAGCAGCTTAGTGGGTAGCGGGGAGACCCAGTACTTC
>-|-|TRBV4-1|TRBJ2-1|15
CASSQESGGPLNIFF
TGCGCCAGCAGCCAAGAGTCCGGAGGGCCCCTAAATATTTTCTTC
>-|-|TRBV27|TRBJ1-1|13
CASNSGGDTEAFF
TGTGCCAGCAATTCGGGGGGCGACACTGAAGCTTTCTTT
>-|TRBD1|TRBV18|TRBJ2-3|15
CASSPRTGHTDTQYF
TGTGCCAGCTCACCACGGACAGGGCACACAGATACGCAGTATTTT
>-|-|TRBV4-1|TRBJ2-1|18
CASSQSLLASTPYNEQFF
TGCGCCAGCAGCCAATCGCTCTTGGCATCCACCCCTTACAATGAGCAGTTCTTC
>-|-|TRBV28|TRBJ2-3|14
CATRRGGLGDTQYF
TGTGCCACCCGAAGGGGAGGTTTGGGAGATACGCAGTATTTT
>-|TRBD1|TRBV4-3|TRBJ1-1|13
CASSTQGDTEAFF
TGCGCCAGCTCAACCCAGGGGGACACTGAAGCTTTCTTT
>-|TRBD1|TRBV4-2|TRBJ1-3|13
CASSRDSRNTIYF
TGTGCCAGCAGCCGGGACAGCAGAAACACCATATATTTT
>-|TRBD1|TRBV19|TRBJ2-7|14
CASSIGTGFYEQYF
TGTGCCAGTAGTATAGGGACAGGGTTCTACGAGCAGTACTTC
>few|TRBD2|TRBV4-1|TRBJ2-7|16
CASSQEASGRTYEQYF
TGCGCCAGCAGCCAAGAGGCTAGCGGGAGGACCTACGAGCAGTACTTC
>few|-|TRBV6-5|TRBJ2-1|14
CASSYRGGEYEQFF
TGTGCCAGCAGTTACCGAGGGGGGGAATATGAGCAGTTCTTC
>few|TRBD2|TRBV25-1|TRBJ2-1|14
CASSEAGVNNEQFF
TGTGCCAGCAGTGAGGCGGGAGTAAACAATGAGCAGTTCTTC
>-|TRBD2|TRBV6-4|TRBJ2-3|16
CASSDGRAGDTDTQYF
TGTGCCAGCAGTGACGGCCGAGCGGGGGACACAGATACGCAGTATTTT
>-|-|TRBV27|TRBJ1-2|13
CASKMGVGWGYTF
TGTGCCAGCAAAATGGGAGTGGGCTGGGGCTACACCTTC
>-|TRBD2|TRBV29-1|TRBJ2-7|14
CSVLGLAGVYEQYF
TGCAGCGTCCTGGGACTAGCGGGAGTATACGAGCAGTACTTC
>-|TRBD1|TRBV15|TRBJ2-7|14
CATSPKGASYEQYF
TGTGCCACCAGCCCAAAGGGGGCCTCTTACGAGCAGTACTTC
>-|TRBD2|TRBV10-3|TRBJ2-3|15
CAISQTSGATDTQYF
TGTGCCATCAGCCAGACTAGCGGGGCCACAGATACGCAGTATTTT
>-|TRBD2|TRBV5-1|TRBJ2-7|14
CASSRGTNNYEQYF
TGCGCCAGCAGCCGCGGGACTAACAACTACGAGCAGTACTTC
>-|TRBD2|TRBV5-1|TRBJ2-7|13
CASSLLAGYEQYF
TGCGCCAGCAGCTTACTAGCGGGTTACGAGCAGTACTTC
>-|TRBD1|TRBV6-1|TRBJ2-7|13
CASSEQGVGEQYF
TGTGCCAGCAGTGAACAGGGGGTGGGCGAGCAGTACTTC
>-|TRBD1|TRBV5-4|TRBJ1-4|15
CASSSSDRLQEKLFF
TGTGCCAGCAGCTCGTCGGACAGGCTCCAGGAAAAACTGTTTTTT
>-|-|TRBV5-1|TRBJ2-5|16
CASSLVRGGGQETQYF
TGCGCCAGCAGCTTGGTCAGGGGAGGGGGCCAAGAGACCCAGTACTTC
>few|-|TRBV7-9|TRBJ2-6|16
CASSTLRDSGANVLTF
TGTGCCAGCAGCACCCTACGGGACTCTGGGGCCAACGTCCTGACTTTC
>few|-|TRBV20-1|TRBJ2-3|11
CSASLREAQYF
TGCAGTGCTAGTTTAAGGGAGGCGCAGTATTTT
>few|TRBD1|TRBV4-1|TRBJ1-4|14
CASSQGQGNEKLFF
TGCGCCAGCAGCCAGGGACAGGGTAATGAAAAACTGTTTTTT
>-|-|TRBV28|TRBJ2-3|14
CASSSGGITDTQYF
TGTGCCAGCAGTTCGGGCGGGATCACAGATACGCAGTATTTT
>-|-|TRBV7-8|TRBJ1-5|14
CASSLSGFGQPQHF
TGTGCCAGCAGCTTATCAGGGTTCGGTCAGCCCCAGCATTTT
>few|TRBD1|TRBV28|TRBJ1-5|15
CASSPPSGGYQPQHF
TGTGCCAGCAGCCCTCCTTCAGGGGGCTACCAGCCCCAGCATTTT
>-|TRBD2|TRBV7-7|TRBJ2-5|13
CASAGGARGTQYF
TGTGCCAGCGCGGGAGGGGCGAGAGGGACCCAGTACTTC
>-|TRBD1|TRBV15|TRBJ2-1|13
CAVRDSSYNEQFF
TGTGCCGTCCGGGACAGCTCCTACAATGAGCAGTTCTTC
>-|-|TRBV5-1|TRBJ2-3|14
CASSLYSSTDTQYF
TGCGCCAGCAGCCTATATTCTAGCACAGATACGCAGTATTTT
>few|TRBD1|TRBV28|TRBJ2-7|16
CASSSVVQGAAYEQYF
TGTGCCAGCAGTTCCGTTGTCCAGGGGGCCGCCTACGAGCAGTACTTC
>-|-|TRBV5-1|TRBJ1-2|13
CASSGQPNYGYTF
TGCGCCAGCAGCGGACAGCCTAACTATGGCTACACCTTC
>-|TRBD2|TRBV19|TRBJ2-7|16
CASSSRSGTSAYEQYF
TGTGCCAGTAGTTCACGTTCCGGGACTAGCGCCTACGAGCAGTACTTC
>few|TRBD1|TRBV5-1|TRBJ2-1|15
CASRGTEEAYNEQFF
TGCGCCAGCAGGGGGACAGAAGAGGCCTACAATGAGCAGTTCTTC
>once|-|TRBV7-3|TRBJ2-7|14
CASSLSGTSYEQYF
TGTGCCAGCAGCTTATCAGGAACCTCCTACGAGCAGTACTTC
>few|TRBD2|TRBV7-6|TRBJ2-2|17
CASSQSSSGELTGELFF
TGTGCCAGCAGCCAGTCGTCTAGCGGGGAACTCACCGGGGAGCTGTTTTTT
>once|-|TRBV2|TRBJ2-5|15
CASSELWRWSETQYF
TGTGCCAGCAGTGAACTGTGGAGGTGGTCGGAGACCCAGTACTTC
>-|TRBD2|TRBV4-1|TRBJ2-7|17
CASSQPGGGRAPGEQYF
TGCGCCAGCAGCCAACCCGGGGGGGGCAGGGCACCTGGCGAGCAGTACTTC
>-|TRBD1|TRBV6-4|TRBJ2-7|13
CASSRDREGEQYF
TGTGCCAGCAGCCGGGACAGGGAGGGCGAGCAGTACTTC
>-|TRBD2|TRBV5-1|TRBJ2-3|14
CASSWTSGSDTQYF
TGCGCCAGCAGCTGGACTAGCGGGAGTGATACGCAGTATTTT
>-|TRBD2|TRBV28|TRBJ2-2|18
CASSLARTSGSLTGELFF
TGTGCCAGCAGTTTGGCGAGGACTAGCGGTTCTCTGACCGGGGAGCTGTTTTTT
>-|-|TRBV5-1|TRBJ2-7|16
CASSPGRGASSYEQYF
TGCGCCAGCAGCCCCGGTCGAGGTGCCAGCTCCTACGAGCAGTACTTC
>few|TRBD1|TRBV28|TRBJ2-5|15
CASSPQGAPQETQYF
TGTGCCAGCAGCCCACAGGGGGCGCCTCAAGAGACCCAGTACTTC
>-|-|TRBV27|TRBJ2-7|13
CASSLSPLRRQYF
TGTGCCAGCAGTTTAAGCCCACTGCGGCGGCAGTACTTC